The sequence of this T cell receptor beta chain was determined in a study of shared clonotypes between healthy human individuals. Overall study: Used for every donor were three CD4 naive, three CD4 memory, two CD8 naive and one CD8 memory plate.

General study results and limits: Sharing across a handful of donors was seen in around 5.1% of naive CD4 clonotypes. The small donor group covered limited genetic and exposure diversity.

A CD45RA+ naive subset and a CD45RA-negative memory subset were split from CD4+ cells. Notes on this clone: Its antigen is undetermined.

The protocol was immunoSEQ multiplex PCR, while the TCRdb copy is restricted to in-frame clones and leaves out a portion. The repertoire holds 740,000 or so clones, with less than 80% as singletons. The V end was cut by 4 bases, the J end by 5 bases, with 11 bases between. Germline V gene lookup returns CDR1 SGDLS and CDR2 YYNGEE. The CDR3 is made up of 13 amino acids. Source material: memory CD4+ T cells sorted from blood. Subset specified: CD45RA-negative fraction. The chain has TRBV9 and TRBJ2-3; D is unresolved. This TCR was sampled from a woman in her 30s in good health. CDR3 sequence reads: CASSLRPVDTQYF. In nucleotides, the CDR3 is TGTGCCAGCAGCCTCCGGCCGGTAGATACGCAGTATTTT.